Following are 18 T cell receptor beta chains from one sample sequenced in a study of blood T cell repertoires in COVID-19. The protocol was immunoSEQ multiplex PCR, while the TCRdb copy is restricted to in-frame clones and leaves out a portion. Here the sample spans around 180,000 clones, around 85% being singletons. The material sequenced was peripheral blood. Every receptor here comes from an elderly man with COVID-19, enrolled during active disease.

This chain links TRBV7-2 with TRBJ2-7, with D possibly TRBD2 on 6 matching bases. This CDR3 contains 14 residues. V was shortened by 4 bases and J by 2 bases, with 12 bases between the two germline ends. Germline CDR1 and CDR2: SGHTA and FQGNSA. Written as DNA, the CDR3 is TGTGCCAGCAGCTCCCAGGGAGGACCCTACGAGCAGTACTTC. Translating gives CASSSQGGPYEQYF.

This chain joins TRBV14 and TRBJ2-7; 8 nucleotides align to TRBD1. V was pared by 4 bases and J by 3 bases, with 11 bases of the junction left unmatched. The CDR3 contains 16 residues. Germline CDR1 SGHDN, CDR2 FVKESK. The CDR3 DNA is TGTGCCAGCAGCCCCCTCGGACAGGGAGATATCTACGAGCAGTACTTC. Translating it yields CASSPLGQGDIYEQYF. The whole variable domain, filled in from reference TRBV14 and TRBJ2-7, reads EAGVTQFPSHSVIEKGQTVTLRCDPISGHDNLYWYRRVMGKEIKFLLHFVKESKQDESGMPNNRFLAERTGGTYSTLKVQPAELEDSGVYFCASSPLGQGDIYEQYFGPGTRLTVT.

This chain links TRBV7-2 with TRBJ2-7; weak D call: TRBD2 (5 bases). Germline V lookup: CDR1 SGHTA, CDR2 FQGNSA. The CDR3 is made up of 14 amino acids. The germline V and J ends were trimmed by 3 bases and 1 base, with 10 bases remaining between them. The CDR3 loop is CASSFGLPSYEQYF. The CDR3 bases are TGTGCCAGCAGCTTTGGACTGCCGTCCTACGAGCAGTACTTC.

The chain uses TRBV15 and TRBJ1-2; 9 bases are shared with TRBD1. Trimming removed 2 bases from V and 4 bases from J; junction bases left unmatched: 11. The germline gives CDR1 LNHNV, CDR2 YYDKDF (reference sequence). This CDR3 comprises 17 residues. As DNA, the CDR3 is TGTGCCACCAGCAGACATAAACAGGGGGCGTCCCTCTATGGCTACACCTTC. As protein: CATSRHKQGASLYGYTF.

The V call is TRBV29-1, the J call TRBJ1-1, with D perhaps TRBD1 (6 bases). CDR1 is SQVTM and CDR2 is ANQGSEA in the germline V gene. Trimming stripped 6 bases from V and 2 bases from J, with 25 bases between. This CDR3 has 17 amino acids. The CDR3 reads CSVRPGTSVVPNTEAFF. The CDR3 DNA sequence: TGCAGCGTCCGACCCGGGACATCGGTGGTTCCCAACACTGAAGCTTTCTTT.

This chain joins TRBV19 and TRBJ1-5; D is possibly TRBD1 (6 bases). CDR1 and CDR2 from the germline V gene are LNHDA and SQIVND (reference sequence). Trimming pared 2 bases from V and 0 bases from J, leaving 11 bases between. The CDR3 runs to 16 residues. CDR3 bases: TGTGCCAGTAGTATAAAGAGGACAGCTAGCAATCAGCCCCAGCATTTT. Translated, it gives CASSIKRTASNQPQHF.

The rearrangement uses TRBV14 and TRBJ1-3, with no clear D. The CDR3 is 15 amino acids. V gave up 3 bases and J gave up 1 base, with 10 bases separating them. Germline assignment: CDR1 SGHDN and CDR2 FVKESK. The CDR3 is CASSHRRASGNTIYF. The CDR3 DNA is TGTGCCAGCAGCCATCGGAGGGCTTCTGGAAACACCATATATTTT.

The CDR3 DNA sequence: TGTGCCAGCACTCCACCGGGGGGCCCTCATACGCAGTATTTT. Translated, it gives CASTPPGGPHTQYF. This chain joins TRBV6-5 and TRBJ2-3; a weak D match, TRBD2 (7 bases). V dropped 7 bases and J dropped 7 bases, with 18 bases sitting between them. The germline gives CDR1 MNHEY, CDR2 SVGAGI. CDR3 length equals 14 residues.

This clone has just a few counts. CDR3 in DNA: TGTGCCAGCAGCACCGGACACCGGGGGACCTACGAGCAGTACTTC. Protein sequence: CASSTGHRGTYEQYF. V is TRBV5-8 and J is TRBJ2-7; tentative D call: TRBD2 (6 bases). The CDR3 is made up of 15 amino acids. CDR1 is SGHTS, CDR2 YDEGEE, per germline. With 4 bases removed from V and 2 bases from J, the gap between germline ends came to 16 bases.

Here the CDR3 DNA reads TGCAGTGCTAGTGGACAGGTCCATTACAATGAGCAGTTCTTC. Translated: CSASGQVHYNEQFF. This chain connects TRBV20-1 to TRBJ2-1, with TRBD1 identical over 7 bases. V gave up 3 bases and J gave up 4 bases; unmatched junction bases: 6. The germline V gene encodes CDR1 DFQATT and CDR2 SNEGSKA (reference sequence). This CDR3 contains 14 residues.

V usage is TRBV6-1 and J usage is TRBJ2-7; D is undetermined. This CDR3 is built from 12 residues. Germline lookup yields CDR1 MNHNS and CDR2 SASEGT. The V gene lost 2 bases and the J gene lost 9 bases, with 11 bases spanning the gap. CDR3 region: CASSENQDLQYF. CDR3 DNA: TGTGCCAGCAGTGAAAATCAGGATCTGCAGTACTTC.

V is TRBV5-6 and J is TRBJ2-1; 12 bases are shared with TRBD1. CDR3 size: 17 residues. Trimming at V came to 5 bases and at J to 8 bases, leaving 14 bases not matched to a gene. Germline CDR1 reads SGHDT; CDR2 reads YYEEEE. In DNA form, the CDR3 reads TGTGCCAGCAGAACTATCTCCGGGACAGGGGGCAACGATGAGCAGTTCTTC. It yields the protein CASRTISGTGGNDEQFF. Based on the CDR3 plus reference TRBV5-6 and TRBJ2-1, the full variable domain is DAGVTQSPTHLIKTRGQQVTLRCSPKSGHDTVSWYQQALGQGPQFIFQYYEEEERQRGNFPDRFSGHQFPNYSSELNVNALLLGDSALYLCASRTISGTGGNDEQFFGPGTRLTVL.

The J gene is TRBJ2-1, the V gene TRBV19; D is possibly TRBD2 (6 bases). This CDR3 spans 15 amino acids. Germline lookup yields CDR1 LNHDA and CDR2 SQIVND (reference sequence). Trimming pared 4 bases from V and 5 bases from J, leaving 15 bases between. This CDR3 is CASSTGGTGDNEQFF. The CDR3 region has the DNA TGTGCCAGTAGTACTGGGGGGACGGGTGACAATGAGCAGTTCTTC.

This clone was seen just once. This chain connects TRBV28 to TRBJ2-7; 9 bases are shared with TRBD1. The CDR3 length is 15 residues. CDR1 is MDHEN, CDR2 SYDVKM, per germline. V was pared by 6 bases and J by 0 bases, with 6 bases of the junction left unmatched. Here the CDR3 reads CASRSPGQGSYEQYF. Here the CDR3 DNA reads TGTGCCAGCAGATCACCGGGACAGGGCTCCTACGAGCAGTACTTC.

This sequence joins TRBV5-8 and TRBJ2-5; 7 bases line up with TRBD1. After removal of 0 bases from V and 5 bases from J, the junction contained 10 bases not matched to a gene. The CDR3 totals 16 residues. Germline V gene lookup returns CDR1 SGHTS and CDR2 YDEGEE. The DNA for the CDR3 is TGTGCCAGCAGCTTGGGCTTGACAGGGATAGGGGAGACCCAGTACTTC. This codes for CASSLGLTGIGETQYF.

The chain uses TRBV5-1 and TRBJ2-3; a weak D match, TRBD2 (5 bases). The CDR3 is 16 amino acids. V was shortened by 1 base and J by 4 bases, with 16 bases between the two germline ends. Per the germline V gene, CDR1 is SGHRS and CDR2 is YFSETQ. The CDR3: CASSLQAELYSDTQYF. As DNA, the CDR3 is TGCGCCAGCAGCTTGCAAGCGGAGCTTTACTCAGATACGCAGTATTTT.

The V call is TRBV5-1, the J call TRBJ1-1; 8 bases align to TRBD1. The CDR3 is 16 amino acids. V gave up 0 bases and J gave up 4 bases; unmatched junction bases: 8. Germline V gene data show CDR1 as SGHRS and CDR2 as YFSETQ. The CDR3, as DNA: TGCGCCAGCAGCTTGGTACCTGACAGGGGAAGCACTGAAGCTTTCTTT. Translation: CASSLVPDRGSTEAFF. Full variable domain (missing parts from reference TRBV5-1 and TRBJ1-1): KAGVTQTPRYLIKTRGQQVTLSCSPISGHRSVSWYQQTPGQGLQFLFEYFSETQRNKGNFPGRFSGRQFSNSRSEMNVSTLELGDSALYLCASSLVPDRGSTEAFFGQGTRLTVV.

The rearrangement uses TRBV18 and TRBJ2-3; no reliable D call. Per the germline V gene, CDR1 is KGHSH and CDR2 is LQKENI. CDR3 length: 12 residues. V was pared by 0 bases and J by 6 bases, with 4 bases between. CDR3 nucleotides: TGTGCCAGCTCACCACCAGAGGATACGCAGTATTTT. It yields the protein CASSPPEDTQYF. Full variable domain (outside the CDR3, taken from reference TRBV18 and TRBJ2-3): NAGVMQNPRHLVRRRGQEARLRCSPMKGHSHVYWYRQLPEEGLKFMVYLQKENIIDESGMPKERFSAEFPKEGPSILRIQQVVRGDSAAYFCASSPPEDTQYFGPGTRLTVL.